The 18 T cell receptor beta chains below come from one sample, sequenced in a study of cytomegalovirus exposure and HLA in healthy donors. In the PCR, 60 Vbeta and 13 Jbeta primers were used. Profiling relied on immunoSEQ multiplex PCR, and the TCRdb table lists in-frame clones only, not all of them. Of 180,000 or so clones detected, less than 85% appear once; the ten largest clones hold approximately 1.5%. Sequenced input: PBMCs. The receptors come from a male donor in good health and CMV-seronegative.

The V gene is TRBV5-6, the J gene TRBJ1-5; TRBD1 matches at 7 bases. Per the germline V gene, CDR1 is SGHDT and CDR2 is YYEEEE. Trimming removed 0 bases from V and 2 bases from J; junction bases left unmatched: 5. The CDR3 has 16 residues. The CDR3 DNA reads as TGTGCCAGCAGCTTGGCCAAGGGGGCCGGCAATCAGCCCCAGCATTTT. Protein product: CASSLAKGAGNQPQHF.

The chain links TRBV6-5 to TRBJ2-1; TRBD2 matches at 12 bases. Germline loops: CDR1 MNHEY, CDR2 SVGAGI. The CDR3 length is 15 residues. Trimming at V came to 7 bases and at J to 6 bases, leaving 7 bases not matched to a gene. CDR3 nucleotides: TGTGCCAGCACCGAGAGGACTAGCGGGATCAATGAGCAGTTCTTC. Protein: CASTERTSGINEQFF.

The chain combines TRBV18 with TRBJ2-5, with TRBD1 matching 8 bases. This CDR3 has 16 amino acids. Trimming removed 3 bases from V and 4 bases from J; junction bases left unmatched: 10. Germline CDR1 reads KGHSH; CDR2 reads LQKENI. The CDR3 loop is CASSPVERTGRETQYF. The CDR3, as DNA: TGTGCCAGCTCACCGGTTGAGCGGACAGGGAGAGAGACCCAGTACTTC.

The rearrangement uses TRBV2 and TRBJ2-5; 7 bases are shared with TRBD1. Germline CDR1 and CDR2: SNHLY and FYNNEI. The CDR3 has 16 residues. The V segment lost 7 bases and the J segment 2 bases; nucleotides outside the gene matches: 13. The CDR3 reads CASIVSRDSSQETQYF. CDR3 sequence (DNA): TGTGCCAGCATTGTCTCCCGGGACAGCTCTCAAGAGACCCAGTACTTC.

This chain joins TRBV5-4 and TRBJ2-1; TRBD2 agrees at 11 bases. Germline CDR1 SGHNT, CDR2 YYREEE (reference sequence). V lost 5 bases, J lost 5 bases, and 6 bases stayed unmatched. The CDR3 has 15 amino acids. The chain's CDR3 is CASRGLAGGHNEQFF. In nucleotides, the CDR3 is TGTGCCAGCAGGGGCCTAGCGGGAGGCCACAATGAGCAGTTCTTC.

The V gene is TRBV11-2, the J gene TRBJ1-6; unclear D gene. V dropped 1 base and J dropped 9 bases, with 10 bases sitting between them. Germline V gives CDR1 SGHAT, CDR2 FQNNGV. This CDR3 is built from 14 residues. CDR3 coding DNA: TGTGCCAGCAGCTTAGTTTATGGGAGTTCACCCCTCCACTTT. Its protein product is CASSLVYGSSPLHF. The whole variable domain, remainder taken from reference TRBV11-2 and TRBJ1-6, is EAGVAQSPRYKIIEKRQSVAFWCNPISGHATLYWYQQILGQGPKLLIQFQNNGVVDDSQLPKDRFSAERLKGVDSTLKIQPAKLEDSAVYLCASSLVYGSSPLHFGNGTRLTVT.

Remarks on this clone: This likely comes from a read error, as the CDR3 has no conserved phenylalanine or tryptophan at its end. The limits of the CDR3 on the DNA are not certain, so only TCRdb's listed CDR3 is given. The CDR3 is CASSESGGTGGL. The V gene is TRBV10-2, the J gene TRBJ2-7; the table assigns TRBD1, which was not confirmed against the DNA. The CDR3 is made up of 12 amino acids, end residues included. Germline V gene data show CDR1 as WSHSY and CDR2 as SAAADI.

The rearrangement joins TRBV27 to TRBJ2-7; TRBD2 is a possible D gene (6 bases). In germline, CDR1 is MNHEY, CDR2 SMNVEV (reference sequence). The CDR3 covers 16 residues. V dropped 7 bases and J dropped 9 bases, with 28 bases sitting between them. The CDR3 region is CASNPLGTPNFGWQYF. The CDR3, as DNA: TGTGCCAGCAATCCATTAGGGACTCCAAATTTCGGGTGGCAGTACTTC.

The genes are TRBV30 and TRBJ2-7, with D possibly being TRBD1 (6 bases). The CDR3 runs to 15 residues. With 0 bases removed from V and 9 bases from J, the gap between germline ends came to 21 bases. Germline assignment: CDR1 GTSNPN and CDR2 SVGIG (reference sequence). CDR3 sequence: CAWSVLGDTVQWQYF. The CDR3 DNA is TGTGCCTGGAGTGTACTCGGGGACACCGTGCAGTGGCAGTACTTC. Full variable domain (outside the CDR3, taken from reference TRBV30 and TRBJ2-7): SQTIHQWPATLVQPVGSPLSLECTVEGTSNPNLYWYRQAAGRGLQLLFYSVGIGQISSEVPQNLSASRPQDRQFILSSKKLLLSDSGFYLCAWSVLGDTVQWQYFGPGTRLTVT.

The chain links TRBV18 to TRBJ1-5, with D perhaps TRBD1 (5 bases). The CDR3 loop spans 15 amino acids. Germline-derived CDR1 and CDR2 are KGHSH and LQKENI. V lost 0 bases, J lost 6 bases, and 12 bases lay in between. Written as DNA, the CDR3 is TGTGCCAGCTCACCACCCGGGGGGGGTTCTCAGCCCCAGCATTTT. Residues: CASSPPGGGSQPQHF.

The chain uses TRBV11-2 and TRBJ2-5, with D possibly TRBD1 on 6 matching bases. Germline CDR1 reads SGHAT; CDR2 reads FQNNGV. The V end was cut by 4 bases, the J end by 2 bases, with 11 bases between. This CDR3 is built from 14 residues. In DNA form, the CDR3 reads TGTGCCAGCAGCTCCAGGACAGTGCAAGAGACCCAGTACTTC. It translates to CASSSRTVQETQYF.

The chain recombines TRBV7-9 with TRBJ1-1; weak D call: TRBD1 (5 bases). This CDR3 region has 14 residues. Germline loops: CDR1 SEHNR, CDR2 FQNEAQ (reference sequence). The V and J ends lost 6 bases and 4 bases respectively, with 15 bases between them. CDR3 nucleotides: TGTGCCAGCAGAACTGGAGGGGAGGGCACTGAAGCTTTCTTT. It specifies CASRTGGEGTEAFF.

The chain uses TRBV28 and TRBJ2-5; possibly TRBD2 for D (5 bases). The J call may be mistaken, given a closer DNA end match to TRBJ2-7. The CDR3 length is 14 residues. Germline V gene sequence: CDR1 MDHEN, CDR2 SYDVKM. Written as DNA, the CDR3 is TGTGCCAGCAGTTCTACAGCGGTCTCCTACGAGCAGTACTTC. Translating gives CASSSTAVSYEQYF.

V is TRBV9 and J is TRBJ2-6; tentative D call: TRBD2 (7 bases). V was shortened by 0 bases and J by 0 bases, with 13 bases between the two germline ends. CDR1 and CDR2 from the germline V gene are SGDLS and YYNGEE. The CDR3 is made up of 18 amino acids. The CDR3: CASSVVGGGVSGANVLTF. As DNA, the CDR3 is TGTGCCAGCAGCGTAGTGGGAGGGGGAGTCTCTGGGGCCAACGTCCTGACTTTC.

This clone was seen more than once but under ten times. The rearrangement joins TRBV7-8 to TRBJ2-7, with 7 nucleotides matching TRBD2. Germline assignment: CDR1 SGHVS and CDR2 FQNEAQ. This CDR3 has 15 amino acids. The V segment lost 0 bases and the J segment 1 base; nucleotides outside the gene matches: 3. The CDR3 protein is CASSLAGSGSYEQYF. The CDR3 DNA reads TGTGCCAGCAGCTTAGCGGGTAGCGGGTCCTACGAGCAGTACTTC.

The chain has TRBV14 and TRBJ1-1; TRBD1 might be the D (5 bases). Deletions cut 1 base from V and 3 bases from J, with 9 bases between. Germline assignment: CDR1 SGHDN and CDR2 FVKESK. CDR3 length equals 14 residues. For the CDR3, the DNA is TGTGCCAGCAGCCAAGGACAGTATTACACTGAAGCTTTCTTT. It encodes CASSQGQYYTEAFF.

In this sample, this clone turned up once. The rearrangement links TRBV27 to TRBJ2-7; 9 bases match TRBD1. Germline lookup yields CDR1 MNHEY and CDR2 SMNVEV (reference sequence). The CDR3 contains 15 residues. Trimming cost V 6 bases and J 0 bases; bases outside gene matches: 6. CDR3 region: CASSRGQGGSYEQYF. The DNA of the CDR3 is TGTGCCAGCAGCCGGGGACAGGGAGGCTCCTACGAGCAGTACTTC.

This sequence joins TRBV21-1 and TRBJ2-2; TRBD1, the table's D call, was not compared with the DNA. TRBV21-1 is marked as a pseudogene. CDR3 length equals 14 residues. The CDR3 reads CASSNWTGFGELFF. In DNA form, the CDR3 reads TGTGCCAGCAGCAACTGGACAGGGTTCGGGGAGCTGTTTTTT.